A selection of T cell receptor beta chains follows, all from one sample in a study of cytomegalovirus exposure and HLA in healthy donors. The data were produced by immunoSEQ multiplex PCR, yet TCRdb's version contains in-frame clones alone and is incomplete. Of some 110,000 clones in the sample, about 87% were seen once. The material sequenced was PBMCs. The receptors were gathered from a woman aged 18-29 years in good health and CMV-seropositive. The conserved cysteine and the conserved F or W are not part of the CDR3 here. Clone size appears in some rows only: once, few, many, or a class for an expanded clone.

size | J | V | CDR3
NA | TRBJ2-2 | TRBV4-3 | ASSQALRPEGNTGELF
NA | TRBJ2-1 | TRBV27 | ASSLPGRVHNEQF
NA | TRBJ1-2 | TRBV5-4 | ASSLAGQPYGYT
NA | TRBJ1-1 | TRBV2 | ASRMDFGGRNTEAF
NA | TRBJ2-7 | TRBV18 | ASSPSPDKRYEQY
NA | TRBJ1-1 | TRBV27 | ASSMGQNTEAF
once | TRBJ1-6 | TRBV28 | ASSRGSPSASSPLH
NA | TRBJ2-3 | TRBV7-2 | ASSGLAGVNTDTQY
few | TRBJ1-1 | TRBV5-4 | ASSLRGRTGEAF
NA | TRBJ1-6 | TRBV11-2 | ASSSLRDRGSPLH
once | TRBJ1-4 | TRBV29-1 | SAGGDRFNEKLF
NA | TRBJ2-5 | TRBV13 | ASSFYLEGGPRVTQY
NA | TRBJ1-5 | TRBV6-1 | ASSDHSNRVRGNQPQH
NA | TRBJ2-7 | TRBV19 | ASSSGSYEQY
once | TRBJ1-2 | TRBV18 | ASSPEGPLVYGYT
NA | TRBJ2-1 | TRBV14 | ASSRRGTHNEQF
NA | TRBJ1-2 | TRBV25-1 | ASSDMGARVTSNYGYT
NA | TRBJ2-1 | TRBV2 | ASRSILAGNEQF
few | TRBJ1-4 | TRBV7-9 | ASSLAGTGVGEKLF
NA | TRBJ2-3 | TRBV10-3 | AISPASGGTDTQY
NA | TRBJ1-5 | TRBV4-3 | ASSQDWGGQPQH
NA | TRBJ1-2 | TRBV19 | ASSTGTPYGYT
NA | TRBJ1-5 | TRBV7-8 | ASSRNRSPDQPQH
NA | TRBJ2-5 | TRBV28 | ASSTYRTSGTETQY
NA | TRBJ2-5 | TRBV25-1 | ASSVDRDGRETQY
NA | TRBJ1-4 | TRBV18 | ASSPLGGRSTNEKLF
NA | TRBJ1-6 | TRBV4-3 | ASSQDLLDRGRSPLH
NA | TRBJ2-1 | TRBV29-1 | SVERPSDLNEQF
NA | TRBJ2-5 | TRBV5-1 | ASSPTVQPGETQY
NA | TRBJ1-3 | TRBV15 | ATSRTDRGAGNTIY
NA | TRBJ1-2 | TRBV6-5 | ASSYNRGLYGYT
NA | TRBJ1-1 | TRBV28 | ASSLWGDEAF
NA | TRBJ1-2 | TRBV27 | ASSFDRDYGYT
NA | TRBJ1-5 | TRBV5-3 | ARSYRDRIKLSNQPQH
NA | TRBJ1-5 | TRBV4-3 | ASSQDLRGGNQPQH
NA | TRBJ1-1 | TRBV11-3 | ASSLIRDTEAF
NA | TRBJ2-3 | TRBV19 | ASKGDRDTDTQY
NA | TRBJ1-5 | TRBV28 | ASSDPSGQPQH
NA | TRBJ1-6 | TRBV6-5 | ASSWTGNNSPLH
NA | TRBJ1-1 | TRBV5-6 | ASSPRRGFPEAF